This TCR beta chain emerged from a study of T cells in Graves' hyperthyroidism and ophthalmopathy. Background on the study: Peripheral blood draws took place at initial diagnosis, ahead of any treatment. Overall study results and limits: Before onset, ophthalmopathy was predicted by the model a median around 6 months earlier. Stable hyperthyroidism was separated from ophthalmopathy by a model based on 13 V-J features.

Amplification of TCR beta CDR3 regions was performed using RNA transcripts as template. HTBI primers were used for first-round RT-PCR of the TCR CDR3. TCRdb recomputed calls from the multiplex PCR reads with MiXCR, one row per CDR3 protein. The sample has hundreds of thousands of distinct CDR3 sequences, approximately 15% seen once. Diagnosis relied on clinical symptoms, serum thyroxine and TRAb, thyroid ultrasound and orbital computed tomography. Ten or more counts support this clonotype. What it binds is unknown. Sequenced input: blood. This receptor was obtained from a woman in her late teens or twenties with Graves' hyperthyroidism.

The chain's CDR3 is CASSQDEGYYGYTF. DNA for the CDR3: TGTGCCAGCAGCCAAGATGAAGGGTACTATGGCTACACCTTC. The genes are TRBV3-1 and TRBJ1-2; D remains ambiguous. V was pared by 0 bases and J by 3 bases, with 8 bases between. The CDR3 is 14 residues long. Germline values: CDR1 LGHDT, CDR2 YNNKEL (reference sequence).